The next 31 T cell receptor beta chains were all read from a single sample in a study of shared clonotypes between healthy human individuals. Method: immunoSEQ multiplex PCR; TCRdb's copy keeps in-frame clones and lacks some. The sample shows about 1.1 million clones, 70% to 85% of them seen only once. Specimen: memory CD4+ T cells from PBMCs. Sample subset: CD45RA-negative fraction. The receptor set was obtained from a young man in good health. Some clones in this sample may be carry-over from other donors' samples.

The chain combines TRBV6-6 with TRBJ2-2; D might be TRBD1 or TRBD2, each matching 5 bases. The V gene lost 5 bases and the J gene lost 5 bases, with 15 bases spanning the gap. The CDR3 runs 15 residues. Per the germline V gene, CDR1 is MNHNY and CDR2 is SVGAGI (reference sequence). CDR3 DNA: TGTGCCAGCAGTAGGGACCGCCTCGGAACCGGGGAGCTGTTTTTT. It translates to CASSRDRLGTGELFF.

The gene calls are TRBV29-1 and TRBJ2-1; 9 bases align to TRBD1. The CDR3 loop spans 12 amino acids. V lost 6 bases to trimming and J lost 8 bases; unmatched junction nucleotides: 5. Germline V gene sequence: CDR1 SQVTM, CDR2 ANQGSEA. Here the CDR3 DNA reads TGCAGCGTAAAACAGGGGGCCTATGAGCAGTTCTTC. Its protein product is CSVKQGAYEQFF.

This rearrangement joins TRBV9 to TRBJ2-1; the D is unclear. Germline CDR1 SGDLS, CDR2 YYNGEE. This CDR3 region has 12 residues. The V end was cut by 0 bases, the J end by 5 bases, with 3 bases between. The CDR3 protein is CASSVDHNEQFF. CDR3 bases: TGTGCCAGCAGCGTAGACCACAATGAGCAGTTCTTC.

In regard to this clone: This same CDR3 is encoded by further DNA sequences in the sample. V usage is TRBV15 and J usage is TRBJ1-3; D not certain. Per the germline V gene, CDR1 is LNHNV and CDR2 is YYDKDF (reference sequence). The CDR3 consists of 15 residues. V was cut by 0 bases and J by 0 bases, with 6 bases left in between. The CDR3 here is CATSRDRVSGNTIYF. In DNA form, the CDR3 reads TGTGCCACCAGCAGAGATCGGGTCTCTGGAAACACCATATATTTT. The entire variable domain, with the rest obtained from reference TRBV15 and TRBJ1-3, is as follows: DAMVIQNPRYQVTQFGKPVTLSCSQTLNHNVMYWYQQKSSQAPKLLFHYYDKDFNNEADTPDNFQSRRPNTSFCFLDIRSPGLGDTAMYLCATSRDRVSGNTIYFGEGSWLTVV.

This clone was seen only once. This rearrangement joins TRBV7-6 to TRBJ2-3; 12 nucleotides align to TRBD2. The CDR3 consists of 16 residues. Trimming cost V 1 base and J 4 bases; bases outside gene matches: 3. Germline values: CDR1 SGHVS, CDR2 FNYEAQ. CDR3 sequence: CASSLGLAGVSDTQYF. CDR3 DNA sequence: TGTGCCAGCAGCTTAGGACTAGCGGGAGTGTCAGATACGCAGTATTTT. Together with reference TRBV7-6 and TRBJ2-3, the CDR3 gives the full variable domain: GAGVSQSPRYKVTKRGQDVALRCDPISGHVSLYWYRQALGQGPEFLTYFNYEAQQDKSGLPNDRFSAERPEGSISTLTIQRTEQRDSAMYRCASSLGLAGVSDTQYFGPGTRLTVL.

The CDR3 DNA follows: TGTGCCAGCAGCTTAGAGGGCTTTTCCGGGGGTGAGCAGTTCTTC. It specifies CASSLEGFSGGEQFF. The rearrangement links TRBV7-9 to TRBJ2-1; maybe TRBD2 (6 bases). V lost 1 base, J lost 9 bases, and 16 bases lay in between. The CDR3 has 15 residues. The germline V gene has CDR1 SEHNR and CDR2 FQNEAQ (reference sequence).

Comments on this clone: This sample also contains other DNA sequences that code for the same CDR3. The chain has TRBV5-1 and TRBJ2-1, with D hard to call. Germline V gives CDR1 SGHRS, CDR2 YFSETQ. This CDR3 has 14 amino acids. The V and J ends lost 0 bases and 4 bases respectively, with 8 bases between them. The CDR3 protein is CASSLGSRYNEQFF. The CDR3 DNA reads TGCGCCAGCAGCTTGGGCAGTAGGTACAATGAGCAGTTCTTC. Combining the CDR3 with reference TRBV5-1 and TRBJ2-1 gives the whole variable domain KAGVTQTPRYLIKTRGQQVTLSCSPISGHRSVSWYQQTPGQGLQFLFEYFSETQRNKGNFPGRFSGRQFSNSRSEMNVSTLELGDSALYLCASSLGSRYNEQFFGPGTRLTVL.

As for this clone: It may be a read error: a sequence one base away is much more abundant. The gene calls are TRBV4-1 and TRBJ2-7, with D possibly matching TRBD2 (6 bases). V was trimmed by 4 bases and J by 7 bases, leaving 17 bases between them. The V gene's germline CDR1 is MGHRA and CDR2 YSYEKL. This CDR3 is 14 amino acids long. The CDR3 DNA follows: TGCGCCAGCAGCCCCCGGGTAGCGGTAGGTGAGCAGTACTTC. Translating gives CASSPRVAVGEQYF.

The CDR3 region is CASSAQGQPRNEKLFF. The CDR3 nucleotides read TGTGCCAGCAGCGCCCAAGGACAGCCCCGGAATGAAAAACTGTTTTTT. The chain employs TRBV9 and TRBJ1-4; D perhaps matches TRBD1 (6 bases). V shed 3 bases and J shed 5 bases, with 17 bases lying between them. This CDR3 has 16 amino acids. Germline assignment: CDR1 SGDLS and CDR2 YYNGEE.

The chain is built from TRBV28 and TRBJ2-1, with D possibly matching TRBD2 (6 bases). Germline-derived CDR1 and CDR2 are MDHEN and SYDVKM. The V gene lost 4 bases and the J gene lost 7 bases, with 17 bases spanning the gap. This CDR3 is 15 amino acids long. The CDR3, as DNA: TGTGCCAGCAGTTCAGCTAGCGTTTACAGGAATGAGCAGTTCTTC. Translation gives CASSSASVYRNEQFF.

The V gene is TRBV5-1, the J gene TRBJ2-3; TRBD2 matches at 14 bases. The trim removed 3 bases at V and 2 bases at J, leaving 8 bases unmatched. The CDR3 is 18 residues long. CDR1 is SGHRS, CDR2 YFSETQ, per germline. CDR3 nucleotides: TGCGCCAGCAGCTCTGTTGGACTAGCGGGAGGCATCACAGATACGCAGTATTTT. It translates to CASSSVGLAGGITDTQYF. Complete variable domain (other parts from reference TRBV5-1 and TRBJ2-3): KAGVTQTPRYLIKTRGQQVTLSCSPISGHRSVSWYQQTPGQGLQFLFEYFSETQRNKGNFPGRFSGRQFSNSRSEMNVSTLELGDSALYLCASSSVGLAGGITDTQYFGPGTRLTVL.

The gene calls are TRBV27 and TRBJ2-7; either TRBD1 or TRBD2 may fit D (6 bases each). The CDR3 contains 17 residues. Trimming pared 5 bases from V and 0 bases from J, leaving 20 bases between. Germline-derived CDR1 and CDR2 are MNHEY and SMNVEV (reference sequence). CDR3 loop: CASSLSRGRASSYEQYF. As DNA, the CDR3 is TGTGCCAGCAGTCTCTCCCGGGGGCGGGCCAGCTCCTACGAGCAGTACTTC.

The chain joins TRBV4-2 to TRBJ2-1, with D unresolved. V lost 7 bases and J 6 bases, leaving 10 bases between the germline ends. Per the germline V gene, CDR1 is LGHNA and CDR2 is YNFKEQ. CDR3 length: 12 residues. For the CDR3, the DNA is TGTGCCAGCACCGGGCCCCGCAATGAGCAGTTCTTC. Translating gives CASTGPRNEQFF.

J is TRBJ2-3 and V is TRBV6-5; no firm D call. Trimming removed 0 bases at V and 2 bases at J, with 12 bases between. CDR1 MNHEY and CDR2 SVGAGI come from the germline V gene. CDR3 length equals 16 residues. The CDR3 nucleotides read TGTGCCAGCAGTTACTCTTTCGCATTATCCACAGATACGCAGTATTTT. This codes for CASSYSFALSTDTQYF.

The chain uses TRBV11-2 and TRBJ2-7; TRBD2 aligns across 12 bases. Germline CDR1 reads SGHAT; CDR2 reads FQNNGV. This CDR3 region has 15 residues. With V trimmed by 1 base and J by 6 bases, 4 bases remained unmatched. The CDR3 region has the DNA TGTGCCAGCAGCTTAGGGACTAGCGGGACTGTCGAGCAGTACTTC. Its protein is CASSLGTSGTVEQYF.

V gene TRBV28 combines with J gene TRBJ1-2; 8 bases align to TRBD1. Trimming took 7 bases from V and 9 from J; bases not matched to a gene: 10. In germline, CDR1 is MDHEN, CDR2 SYDVKM. The CDR3 has 13 amino acids. The chain's CDR3 is CASTSTGGSRYTF. CDR3 coding DNA: TGTGCCAGCACCTCTACAGGGGGGAGTCGCTACACCTTC.

The CDR3 loop is CASSLDHRGGNEKLFF. In DNA form, the CDR3 reads TGCGCCAGCAGCTTGGACCACAGAGGAGGTAATGAAAAACTGTTTTTT. This chain joins TRBV5-1 and TRBJ1-4; D call uncertain. CDR1 is SGHRS, CDR2 YFSETQ, per germline. V was trimmed by 0 bases and J by 4 bases, leaving 13 bases between them. The CDR3 is made up of 16 amino acids.

The rearrangement joins TRBV6-1 to TRBJ2-1; D call uncertain. Germline CDR1 MNHNS, CDR2 SASEGT. The CDR3 covers 15 residues. The germline V and J ends were trimmed by 0 bases and 9 bases, with 15 bases remaining between them. The CDR3: CASSEALGWKGEQFF. The CDR3 DNA sequence: TGTGCCAGCAGTGAAGCTCTGGGATGGAAGGGTGAGCAGTTCTTC.

V is TRBV5-1 and J is TRBJ2-1, with TRBD1 identical over 9 bases. Germline assignment: CDR1 SGHRS and CDR2 YFSETQ. V lost 2 bases and J lost 6; bases outside the gene matches: 12. CDR3 length: 17 amino acids. The DNA of the CDR3 is TGCGCCAGCAGCTTAGACGGGACAGGGATTAGTATCAATGAGCAGTTCTTC. It yields the protein CASSLDGTGISINEQFF.

The J gene is TRBJ2-7, the V gene TRBV25-1; weak D call: TRBD2 (5 bases). Germline CDR1 MGHDK, CDR2 SYGVNS. CDR3 size: 17 residues. V lost 3 bases and J 1 base, leaving 19 bases between the germline ends. DNA of the CDR3: TGTGCCAGCAGTGAGCGGCACCGGGCGGGCAAGTCCTACGAGCAGTACTTC. It yields the protein CASSERHRAGKSYEQYF.

This chain uses TRBV2 with TRBJ2-3; perhaps TRBD1 as D (6 bases). Looked up from germline, CDR1 is SNHLY and CDR2 is FYNNEI. CDR3 size: 14 residues. The V and J ends lost 6 bases and 1 base respectively, with 11 bases between them. CDR3 region: CASRVNRGTDTQYF. The CDR3 nucleotides read TGTGCCAGCAGGGTTAACAGGGGCACAGATACGCAGTATTTT.

The genes are TRBV29-1 and TRBJ1-2; TRBD1 aligns across 10 bases. Germline V gene data show CDR1 as SQVTM and CDR2 as ANQGSEA. V dropped 6 bases and J dropped 6; count of bases not matched to a gene: 10. The CDR3 runs 14 residues. As DNA, the CDR3 is TGCAGCGTCGAGAGGGACAGGGGTTCGCATGGCTACACCTTC. Its protein is CSVERDRGSHGYTF.

The chain recombines TRBV11-3 with TRBJ2-1; tentative D call: TRBD2 (6 bases). Trimming removed 0 bases from V and 4 bases from J, with 13 bases in between. Germline V gene sequence: CDR1 SGHNT, CDR2 YENEEA. The CDR3 is 16 amino acids. CDR3 DNA: TGTGCCAGCAGCTTAGAGGGGACTCTCCCATACAATGAGCAGTTCTTC. This codes for CASSLEGTLPYNEQFF.

This chain uses TRBV27 with TRBJ2-7; D is undetermined. This CDR3 is built from 14 residues. Germline-derived CDR1 and CDR2 are MNHEY and SMNVEV (reference sequence). Trimming removed 4 bases at V and 2 bases at J, with 12 bases between. CDR3 DNA: TGTGCCAGCAGTTCTCCGGGTTCGCCCTACGAGCAGTACTTC. Its protein is CASSSPGSPYEQYF.

The V call is TRBV9, the J call TRBJ2-7; 9 positions match TRBD1. CDR3 length: 15 amino acids. V lost 4 bases, J lost 3 bases, and 8 bases stayed unmatched. In germline, CDR1 is SGDLS, CDR2 YYNGEE. CDR3 bases: TGTGCCAGCAGCACAGACAGGGGGGTAGGCTACGAGCAGTACTTC. Translated, it gives CASSTDRGVGYEQYF.

This clone was seen once. The V gene is TRBV18, the J gene TRBJ2-5; TRBD1 matches at 8 bases. TRBJ2-7 explains the end of the DNA better; the J call may be wrong. Germline lookup yields CDR1 KGHSH and CDR2 LQKENI. The CDR3 has 14 amino acids. CDR3 coding DNA: TGTGCCAGCTCACCCACGACAGGGGCCTACGAGCAGTACTTC. Translation: CASSPTTGAYEQYF.

In this sample, this clone turned up many times. This rearrangement joins TRBV6-5 to TRBJ2-1; TRBD2 matches 7 bases. The trim removed 0 bases at V and 9 bases at J, leaving 11 bases unmatched. CDR3 length: 16 residues. Per the germline V gene, CDR1 is MNHEY and CDR2 is SVGAGI. Here the CDR3 reads CASSYSGDYGEREQFF. The CDR3 nucleotides are TGTGCCAGCAGTTACTCGGGGGACTATGGCGAGCGTGAGCAGTTCTTC.

V and J are TRBV30 and TRBJ2-5; a weak D match, TRBD2 (5 bases). The J call may be in error: the DNA end matches TRBJ2-7 better. The CDR3 spans 11 residues. The germline V gene has CDR1 GTSNPN and CDR2 SVGIG (reference sequence). CDR3 coding DNA: TGTGCTGCCGGGAAGAGAAACGAGCAGTACTTC. This codes for CAAGKRNEQYF.

The genes are TRBV28 and TRBJ1-2, with D perhaps matching TRBD1 (6 bases). Trimming removed 3 bases from V and 4 bases from J, with 12 bases in between. Germline V gene data show CDR1 as MDHEN and CDR2 as SYDVKM. CDR3 length: 14 amino acids. In DNA, the CDR3 is TGTGCCAGCAGTTTCCGGGACACCCTCTATGGCTACACCTTC. Translated, it gives CASSFRDTLYGYTF.

This clone showed up just a few times. In the same sample, other DNA sequences code for this CDR3. The CDR3 DNA follows: TGTGCCAGTAGTAGATCTGGGACAGGGGCCTACGAGCAGTACTTC. Translation: CASSRSGTGAYEQYF. The chain uses TRBV19 and TRBJ2-7; 10 bases agree with TRBD1. Looked up from germline, CDR1 is LNHDA and CDR2 is SQIVND (reference sequence). This CDR3 has 15 amino acids. Germline trimming cut 4 bases from V and 2 bases from J; bases unmatched to any gene: 5. The whole variable domain, remainder taken from reference TRBV19 and TRBJ2-7, is DGGITQSPKYLFRKEGQNVTLSCEQNLNHDAMYWYRQDPGQGLRLIYYSQIVNDFQKGDIAEGYSVSREKKESFPLTVTSAQKNPTAFYLCASSRSGTGAYEQYFGPGTRLTVT.

V and J are TRBV11-1 and TRBJ1-2; D perhaps matches TRBD1 (5 bases). The CDR3 is 14 residues long. The V and J ends lost 4 bases and 4 bases respectively, with 13 bases between them. CDR1 is SGHAT and CDR2 is FQDESV in the germline V gene (reference sequence). The CDR3: CASSSSRGSYGYTF. The CDR3 DNA is TGTGCCAGCAGCTCATCACGGGGGAGCTATGGCTACACCTTC.